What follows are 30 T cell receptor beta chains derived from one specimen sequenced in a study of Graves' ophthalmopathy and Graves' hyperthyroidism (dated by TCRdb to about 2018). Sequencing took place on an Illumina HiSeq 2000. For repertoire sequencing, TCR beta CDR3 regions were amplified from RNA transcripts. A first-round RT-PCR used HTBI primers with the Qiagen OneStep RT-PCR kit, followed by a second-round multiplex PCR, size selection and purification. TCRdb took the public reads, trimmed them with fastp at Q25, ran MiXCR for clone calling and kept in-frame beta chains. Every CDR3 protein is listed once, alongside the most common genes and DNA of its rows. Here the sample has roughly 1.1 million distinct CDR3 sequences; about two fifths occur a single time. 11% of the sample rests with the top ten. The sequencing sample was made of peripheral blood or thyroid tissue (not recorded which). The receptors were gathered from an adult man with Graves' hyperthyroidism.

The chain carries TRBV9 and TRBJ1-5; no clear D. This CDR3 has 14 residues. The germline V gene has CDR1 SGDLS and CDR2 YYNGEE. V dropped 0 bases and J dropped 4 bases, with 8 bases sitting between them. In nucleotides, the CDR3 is TGTGCCAGCAGCGTAGACGGAAATAATCAGCCCCAGCATTTT. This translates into CASSVDGNNQPQHF. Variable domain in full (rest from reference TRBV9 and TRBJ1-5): DSGVTQTPKHLITATGQRVTLRCSPRSGDLSVYWYQQSLDQGLQFLIQYYNGEERAKGNILERFSAQQFPDLHSELNLSSLELGDSALYFCASSVDGNNQPQHFGDGTRLSIL.

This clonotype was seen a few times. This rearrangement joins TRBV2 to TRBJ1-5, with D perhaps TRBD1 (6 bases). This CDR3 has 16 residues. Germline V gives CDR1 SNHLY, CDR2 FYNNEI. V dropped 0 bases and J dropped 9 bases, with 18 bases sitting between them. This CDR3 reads CASSEANLQGQGPQHF. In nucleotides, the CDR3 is TGTGCCAGCAGTGAAGCGAACTTACAGGGCCAAGGGCCCCAGCATTTT. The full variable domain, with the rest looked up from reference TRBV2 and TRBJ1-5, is EPEVTQTPSHQVTQMGQEVILRCVPISNHLYFYWYRQILGQKVEFLVSFYNNEISEKSEIFDDQFSVERPDGSNFTLKIRSTKLEDSAMYFCASSEANLQGQGPQHFGDGTRLSIL.

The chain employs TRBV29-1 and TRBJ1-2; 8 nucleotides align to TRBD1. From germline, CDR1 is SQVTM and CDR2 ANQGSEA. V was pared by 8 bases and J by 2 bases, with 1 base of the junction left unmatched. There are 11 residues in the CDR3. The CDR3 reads CSRQGNYGYTF. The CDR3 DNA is TGCAGCCGACAGGGGAACTATGGCTACACCTTC.

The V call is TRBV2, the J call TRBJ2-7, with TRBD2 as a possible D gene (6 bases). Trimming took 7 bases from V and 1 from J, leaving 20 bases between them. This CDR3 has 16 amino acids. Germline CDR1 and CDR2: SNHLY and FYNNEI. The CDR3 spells CASTPEASASSYEQYF. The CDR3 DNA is TGTGCCAGCACCCCTGAGGCTAGCGCGAGTTCCTACGAGCAGTACTTC. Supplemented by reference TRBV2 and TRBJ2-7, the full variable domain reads EPEVTQTPSHQVTQMGQEVILRCVPISNHLYFYWYRQILGQKVEFLVSFYNNEISEKSEIFDDQFSVERPDGSNFTLKIRSTKLEDSAMYFCASTPEASASSYEQYFGPGTRLTVT.

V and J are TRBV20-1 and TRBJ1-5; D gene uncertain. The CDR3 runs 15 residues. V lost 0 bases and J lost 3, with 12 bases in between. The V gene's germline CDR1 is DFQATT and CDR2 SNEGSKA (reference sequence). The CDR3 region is CSARDPRDNNQPQHF. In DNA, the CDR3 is TGCAGTGCTAGAGATCCGCGAGACAACAATCAGCCCCAGCATTTT.

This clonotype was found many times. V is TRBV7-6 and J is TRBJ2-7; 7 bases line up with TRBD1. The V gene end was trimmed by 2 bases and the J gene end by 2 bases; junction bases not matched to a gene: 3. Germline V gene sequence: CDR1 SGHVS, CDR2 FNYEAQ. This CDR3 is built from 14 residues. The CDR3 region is CASSLSGQAYEQYF. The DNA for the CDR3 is TGTGCCAGCAGCTTATCCGGACAGGCCTACGAGCAGTACTTC.

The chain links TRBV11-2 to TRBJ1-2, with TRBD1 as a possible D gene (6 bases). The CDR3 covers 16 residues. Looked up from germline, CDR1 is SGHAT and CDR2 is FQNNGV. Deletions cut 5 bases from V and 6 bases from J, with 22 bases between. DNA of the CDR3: TGTGCCAGCAGCCCACTACTGGGGACAAGTCCAGATGGCTACACCTTC. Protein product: CASSPLLGTSPDGYTF.

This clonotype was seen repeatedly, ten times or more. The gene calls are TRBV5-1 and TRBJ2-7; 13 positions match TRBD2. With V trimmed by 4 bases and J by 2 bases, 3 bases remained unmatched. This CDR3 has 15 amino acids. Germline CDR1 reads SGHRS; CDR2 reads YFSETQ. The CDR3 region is CASSPTSGRAYEQYF. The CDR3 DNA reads TGCGCCAGCAGCCCAACTAGCGGGAGGGCCTACGAGCAGTACTTC. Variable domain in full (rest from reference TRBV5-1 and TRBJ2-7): KAGVTQTPRYLIKTRGQQVTLSCSPISGHRSVSWYQQTPGQGLQFLFEYFSETQRNKGNFPGRFSGRQFSNSRSEMNVSTLELGDSALYLCASSPTSGRAYEQYFGPGTRLTVT.

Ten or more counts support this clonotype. The CDR3 region is CATAKGRNYEQYF. Written as DNA, the CDR3 is TGTGCCACCGCCAAGGGCAGAAACTACGAGCAGTACTTC. J is TRBJ2-7 and V is TRBV15; D gene ambiguous. V was trimmed by 8 bases and J by 3 bases, leaving 14 bases between them. Germline CDR1 LNHNV, CDR2 YYDKDF (reference sequence). CDR3 size: 13 residues. Based on the CDR3 plus reference TRBV15 and TRBJ2-7, the full variable domain is DAMVIQNPRYQVTQFGKPVTLSCSQTLNHNVMYWYQQKSSQAPKLLFHYYDKDFNNEADTPDNFQSRRPNTSFCFLDIRSPGLGDTAMYLCATAKGRNYEQYFGPGTRLTVT.

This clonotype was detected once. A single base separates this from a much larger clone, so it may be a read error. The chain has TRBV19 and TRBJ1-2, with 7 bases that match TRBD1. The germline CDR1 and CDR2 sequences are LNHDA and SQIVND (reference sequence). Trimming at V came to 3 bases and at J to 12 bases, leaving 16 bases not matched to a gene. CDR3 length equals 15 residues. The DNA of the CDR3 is TGTGCCAGTAGTATCCCACCGACAGGGCTCTACGGCAACACCTTC. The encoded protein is CASSIPPTGLYGNTF. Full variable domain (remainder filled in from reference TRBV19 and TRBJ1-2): DGGITQSPKYLFRKEGQNVTLSCEQNLNHDAMYWYRQDPGQGLRLIYYSQIVNDFQKGDIAEGYSVSREKKESFPLTVTSAQKNPTAFYLCASSIPPTGLYGNTFGSGTRLTVV.

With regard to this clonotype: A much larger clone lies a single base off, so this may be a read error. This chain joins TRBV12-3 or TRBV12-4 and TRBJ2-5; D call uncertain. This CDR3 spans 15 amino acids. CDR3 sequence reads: CASSFNSRVEEAQYF. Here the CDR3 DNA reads TGTGCCAGCAGTTTCAATTCACGGGTCGAAGAGGCCCAGTACTTC.

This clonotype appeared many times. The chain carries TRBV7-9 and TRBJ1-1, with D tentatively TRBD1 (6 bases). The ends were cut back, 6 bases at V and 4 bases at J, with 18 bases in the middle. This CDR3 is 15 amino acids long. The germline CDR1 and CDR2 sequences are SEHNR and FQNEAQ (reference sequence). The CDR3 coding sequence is TGTGCCAGCAGTCAAACAACAGGGAGGAGCACTGAAGCTTTCTTT. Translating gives CASSQTTGRSTEAFF.

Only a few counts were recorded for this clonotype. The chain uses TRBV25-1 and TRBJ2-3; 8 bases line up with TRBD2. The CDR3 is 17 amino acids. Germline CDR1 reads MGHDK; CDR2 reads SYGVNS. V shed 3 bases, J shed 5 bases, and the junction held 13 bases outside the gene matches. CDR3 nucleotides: TGTGCCAGCAGTGACGGGGGCCCCAGCGGGAGCGTAGATACGCAGTATTTT. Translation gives CASSDGGPSGSVDTQYF.

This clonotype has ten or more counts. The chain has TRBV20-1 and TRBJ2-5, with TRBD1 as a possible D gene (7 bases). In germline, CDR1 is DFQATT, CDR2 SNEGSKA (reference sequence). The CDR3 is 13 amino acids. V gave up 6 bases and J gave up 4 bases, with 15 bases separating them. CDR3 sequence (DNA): TGCAGTGCCCATGCAGGGGGAGGAGAGACCCAGTACTTC. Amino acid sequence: CSAHAGGGETQYF.

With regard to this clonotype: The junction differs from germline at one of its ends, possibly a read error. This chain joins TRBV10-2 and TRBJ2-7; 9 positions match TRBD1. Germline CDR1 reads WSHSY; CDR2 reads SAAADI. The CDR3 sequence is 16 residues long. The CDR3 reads CASSQRGTGISYEQYF. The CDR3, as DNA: TGTGCCAGCAGCCAAAGGGGGACAGGGATATCCTACGAGCAGTACTTC.

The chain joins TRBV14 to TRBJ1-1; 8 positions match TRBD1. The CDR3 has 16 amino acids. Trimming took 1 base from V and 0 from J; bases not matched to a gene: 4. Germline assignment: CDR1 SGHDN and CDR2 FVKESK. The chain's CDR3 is CASSQGTGPMNTEAFF. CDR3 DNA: TGTGCCAGCAGCCAAGGGACAGGGCCCATGAACACTGAAGCTTTCTTT.

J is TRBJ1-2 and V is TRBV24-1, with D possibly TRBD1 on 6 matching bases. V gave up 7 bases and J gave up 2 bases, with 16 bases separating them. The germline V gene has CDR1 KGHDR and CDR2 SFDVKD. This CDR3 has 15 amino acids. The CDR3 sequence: CATSRQGDTNYGYTF. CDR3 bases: TGTGCCACCAGCAGGCAAGGGGACACAAACTATGGCTACACCTTC.

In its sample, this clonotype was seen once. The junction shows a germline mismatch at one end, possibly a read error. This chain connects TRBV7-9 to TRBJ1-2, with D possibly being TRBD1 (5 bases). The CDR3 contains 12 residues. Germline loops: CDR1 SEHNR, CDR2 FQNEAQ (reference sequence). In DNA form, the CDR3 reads TGCGCCAGCAGCCAAGATCAGGGAGGCTACACCTTC. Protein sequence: CASSQDQGGYTF.

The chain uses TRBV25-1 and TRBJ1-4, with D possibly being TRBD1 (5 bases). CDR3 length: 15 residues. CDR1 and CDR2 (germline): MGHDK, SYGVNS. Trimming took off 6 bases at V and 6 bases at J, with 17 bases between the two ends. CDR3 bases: TGTGCCAGCAGCTTGGCCGGGGGTCGTCATGAAAAACTGTTTTTT. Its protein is CASSLAGGRHEKLFF.

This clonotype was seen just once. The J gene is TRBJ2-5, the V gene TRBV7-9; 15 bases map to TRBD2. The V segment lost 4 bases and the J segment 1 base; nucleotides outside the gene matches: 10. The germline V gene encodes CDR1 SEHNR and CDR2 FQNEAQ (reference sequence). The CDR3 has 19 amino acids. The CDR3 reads CASSSRGTSGRRFQETQYF. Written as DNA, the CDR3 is TGTGCCAGCAGCTCCCGCGGGACTAGCGGGAGGCGTTTCCAAGAGACCCAGTACTTC.

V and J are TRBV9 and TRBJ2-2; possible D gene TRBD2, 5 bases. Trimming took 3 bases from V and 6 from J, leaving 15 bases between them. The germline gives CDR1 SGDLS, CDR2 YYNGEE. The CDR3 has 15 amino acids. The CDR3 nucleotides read TGTGCCAGCAGCGCCGGGGTGGGGTTGGCCGGGGAGCTGTTTTTT. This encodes CASSAGVGLAGELFF.

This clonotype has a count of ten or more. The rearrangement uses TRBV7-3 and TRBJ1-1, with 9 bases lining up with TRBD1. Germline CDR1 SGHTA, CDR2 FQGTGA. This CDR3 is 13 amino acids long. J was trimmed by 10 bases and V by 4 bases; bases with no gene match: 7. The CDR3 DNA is TGTGCCAGCAGCTCTACAGGGGGCCGGATAGCTTTCTTT. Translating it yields CASSSTGGRIAFF.

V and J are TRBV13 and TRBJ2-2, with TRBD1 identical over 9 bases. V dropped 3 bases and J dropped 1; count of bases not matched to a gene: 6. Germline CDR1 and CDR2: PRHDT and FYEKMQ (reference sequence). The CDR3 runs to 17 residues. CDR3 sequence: CASSFRADRGNTGELFF. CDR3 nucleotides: TGTGCCAGCAGCTTTCGGGCGGACAGGGGGAACACCGGGGAGCTGTTTTTT.

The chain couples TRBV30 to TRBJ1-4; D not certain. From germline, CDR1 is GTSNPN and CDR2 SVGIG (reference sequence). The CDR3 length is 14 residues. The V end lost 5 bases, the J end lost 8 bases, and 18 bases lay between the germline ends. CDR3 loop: CAWDPDAGGEKLFF. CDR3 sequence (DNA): TGTGCCTGGGACCCGGATGCGGGCGGAGAAAAACTGTTTTTT.

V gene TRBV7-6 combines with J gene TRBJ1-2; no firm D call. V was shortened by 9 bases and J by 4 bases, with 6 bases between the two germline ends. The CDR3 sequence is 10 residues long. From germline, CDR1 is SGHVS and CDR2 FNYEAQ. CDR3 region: CARALYGYTF. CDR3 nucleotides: TGTGCCAGAGCCCTCTATGGCTACACCTTC.

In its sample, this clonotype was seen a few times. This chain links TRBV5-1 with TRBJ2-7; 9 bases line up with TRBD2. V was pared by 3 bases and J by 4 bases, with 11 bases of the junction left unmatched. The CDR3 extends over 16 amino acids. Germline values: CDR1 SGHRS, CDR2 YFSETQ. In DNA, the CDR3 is TGCGCCAGCAGCTATAGACTAGCGGAAAGTCGTTACGAGCAGTACTTC. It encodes CASSYRLAESRYEQYF.

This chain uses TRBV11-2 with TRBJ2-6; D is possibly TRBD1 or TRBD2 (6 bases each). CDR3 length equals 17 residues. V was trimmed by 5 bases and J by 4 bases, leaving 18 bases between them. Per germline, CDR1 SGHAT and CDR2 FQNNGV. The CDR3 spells CASSAVGGAAGANVLTF. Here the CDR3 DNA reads TGTGCCAGCAGCGCCGTCGGGGGCGCAGCGGGGGCCAACGTCCTGACTTTC.

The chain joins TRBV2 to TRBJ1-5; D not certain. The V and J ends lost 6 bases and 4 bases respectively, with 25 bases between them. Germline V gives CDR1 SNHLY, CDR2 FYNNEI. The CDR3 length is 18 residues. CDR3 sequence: CASSQPLRVPGGNQPQHF. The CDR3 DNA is TGTGCCAGCAGCCAACCCCTCCGGGTCCCGGGAGGAAATCAGCCCCAGCATTTT.

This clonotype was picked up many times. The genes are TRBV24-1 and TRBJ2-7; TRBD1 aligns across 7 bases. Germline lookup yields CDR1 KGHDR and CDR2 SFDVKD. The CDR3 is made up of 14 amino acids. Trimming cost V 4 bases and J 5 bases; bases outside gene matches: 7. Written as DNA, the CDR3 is TGTGCCACCAGTGAGACAGGGTATGACGACGAGCAGTACTTC. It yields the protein CATSETGYDDEQYF.

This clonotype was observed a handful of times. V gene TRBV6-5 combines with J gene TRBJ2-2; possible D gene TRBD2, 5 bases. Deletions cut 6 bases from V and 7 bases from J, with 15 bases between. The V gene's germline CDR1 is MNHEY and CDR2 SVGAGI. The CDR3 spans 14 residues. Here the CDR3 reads CASSILDRGGELFF. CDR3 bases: TGTGCCAGCAGCATACTAGATCGCGGCGGGGAGCTGTTTTTT.